A single sample gave rise to the 25 T cell receptor beta chains below, sequenced in a study of metastatic and nonmetastatic thyroid tumors. No treatment of any kind had been given to any patient before thyroid surgery. TCRdb re-analyzed the PCR reads using MiXCR. This table holds tens of thousands of clones, 24% found once. The sample was blood. The origin of the receptors is a male donor with papillary thyroid cancer or a benign thyroid nodule (not recorded which). Some clones in this sample may be carry-over from other donors' samples.

This clone was counted at least ten times. The rearrangement uses TRBV3-1 and TRBJ2-7; TRBD2 matches at 7 bases. Germline assignment: CDR1 LGHDT and CDR2 YNNKEL (reference sequence). This CDR3 comprises 14 residues. J was trimmed by 4 bases and V by 4 bases; bases with no gene match: 7. In nucleotides, the CDR3 is TGTGCCAGCAGCCCCCGAGGGACTACTTACGAGCAGTACTTC. Translated, it gives CASSPRGTTYEQYF.

This clone was counted ten times or more. This may come from a read error, since a much larger clone is one base off. The V gene is TRBV12-3 or TRBV12-4, the J gene TRBJ1-5; tentatively, D is TRBD1 (5 bases). This CDR3 region has 15 residues. The CDR3 protein is CASSRHLWGNQPRHF. The CDR3 DNA is TGTGCCAGCAGTCGACACCTTTGGGGCAATCAGCCCCGGCATTTT.

The chain carries TRBV7-6 and TRBJ2-1; weak D call: TRBD2 (5 bases). The CDR3 sequence is 15 residues long. CDR1 and CDR2 (germline): SGHVS, FNYEAQ. V was cut by 1 base and J by 6 bases, with 13 bases left in between. The CDR3 nucleotides are TGTGCCAGCAGCTTAGGAAAGTCTAGCTTCAATGAGCAGTTCTTC. Translation gives CASSLGKSSFNEQFF.

This clone has just one count. The V call is TRBV7-8, the J call TRBJ1-2; 7 bases are a match to TRBD1. Germline V lookup: CDR1 SGHVS, CDR2 FQNEAQ. The length of the CDR3 is 14 residues. With 3 bases clipped from V and 5 bases from J, the junction kept 6 bases outside the gene matches. The CDR3: CASSLGDSIYGYTF. Written as DNA, the CDR3 is TGTGCCAGCAGCTTGGGGGACAGCATTTATGGCTACACCTTC.

The chain carries TRBV6-1 and TRBJ2-1, with D hard to call. The CDR3 loop spans 14 amino acids. Per the germline V gene, CDR1 is MNHNS and CDR2 is SASEGT. V lost 5 bases to trimming and J lost 1 base, with 9 bases between them. CDR3 bases: TGTGCCAGCAGTAGAGAGCAGTCCTACAATGAGCAGTTCTTC. Translating gives CASSREQSYNEQFF.

This chain uses TRBV19 with TRBJ2-2; D possibly corresponds to TRBD2 (5 bases). V lost 7 bases and J lost 1, with 13 bases in between. CDR1 is LNHDA and CDR2 is SQIVND in the germline V gene (reference sequence). The CDR3 contains 15 residues. The chain's CDR3 is CASNQLGRNTGELFF. In nucleotides, the CDR3 is TGTGCCAGTAACCAACTAGGTAGGAACACCGGGGAGCTGTTTTTT.

The chain uses TRBV6-2 or TRBV6-3 and TRBJ2-7; TRBD2 might be the D (6 bases). V was shortened by 0 bases and J by 0 bases, with 21 bases between the two germline ends. Germline-derived CDR1 and CDR2 are MNHEY and SVGEGT. CDR3 length: 19 residues. The CDR3 loop reads CASSYSGPGLSAGSYEQYF. CDR3 DNA sequence: TGTGCCAGCAGTTACTCCGGACCGGGACTTTCAGCGGGCTCCTACGAGCAGTACTTC.

The chain couples TRBV19 to TRBJ2-7; the match to TRBD1 covers 9 bases. Unmatched junction bases numbered 5, after V lost 3 bases and J lost 2 bases. The CDR3 totals 15 residues. Germline V gene lookup returns CDR1 LNHDA and CDR2 SQIVND (reference sequence). The CDR3 region is CASSIATGGPYEQYF. The CDR3 DNA sequence: TGTGCCAGTAGTATTGCGACAGGGGGACCCTACGAGCAGTACTTC.

The table lists this clone with many counts. The chain combines TRBV2 with TRBJ2-3, with TRBD1 identical over 9 bases. Germline values: CDR1 SNHLY, CDR2 FYNNEI. The CDR3 covers 14 residues. V trimming: 8 bases; J trimming: 8 bases; junction bases outside the gene matches: 11. The CDR3: CASGRDRAGGTQYF. CDR3 sequence (DNA): TGTGCCAGCGGCCGGGACAGGGCAGGAGGTACGCAGTATTTT.

The J gene is TRBJ2-2, the V gene TRBV5-1; 9 bases are shared with TRBD1. Germline V lookup: CDR1 SGHRS, CDR2 YFSETQ. The CDR3 covers 15 residues. Trimming cost V 3 bases and J 4 bases; bases outside gene matches: 4. The CDR3 spells CASSSGTGPTGELFF. In DNA form, the CDR3 reads TGCGCCAGCAGCTCCGGGACAGGGCCCACCGGGGAGCTGTTTTTT.

Written as DNA, the CDR3 is TGTGCCAGCAGCTTATCAGGGGGCTTTGGAAACACCATATATTTT. Protein sequence: CASSLSGGFGNTIYF. The J gene is TRBJ1-3, the V gene TRBV7-3; TRBD1 aligns across 8 bases. Trimming cost V 2 bases and J 3 bases; bases outside gene matches: 3. Germline CDR1 SGHTA, CDR2 FQGTGA. The CDR3 has 15 amino acids. Based on the CDR3 plus reference TRBV7-3 and TRBJ1-3, the full variable domain is GAGVSQTPSNKVTEKGKYVELRCDPISGHTALYWYRQSLGQGPEFLIYFQGTGAADDSGLPNDRFFAVRPEGSVSTLKIQRTERGDSAVYLCASSLSGGFGNTIYFGEGSWLTVV.

This clone was seen repeatedly, ten times or more. J is TRBJ2-1 and V is TRBV29-1, with TRBD1 identical over 9 bases. The CDR3 spans 14 residues. In germline, CDR1 is SQVTM, CDR2 ANQGSEA. V gave up 7 bases and J gave up 5 bases; unmatched junction bases: 9. This chain's CDR3 is CSALRDREDNEQFF. The DNA for the CDR3 is TGCAGCGCCCTCCGGGACAGGGAGGACAATGAGCAGTTCTTC.

V gene TRBV15 combines with J gene TRBJ1-3; 8 nucleotides align to TRBD1. Germline V gene sequence: CDR1 LNHNV, CDR2 YYDKDF (reference sequence). Trimming removed 6 bases from V and 3 bases from J; junction bases left unmatched: 19. This CDR3 spans 19 amino acids. The chain's CDR3 is CATRQSDGRQGADGNTIYF. The CDR3 nucleotides are TGTGCCACCAGACAGAGCGACGGGAGGCAGGGGGCGGATGGAAACACCATATATTTT.

This clone appeared once. The junction departs from the called germline gene at one end, perhaps through a read error. The genes are TRBV7-3 and TRBJ2-3, with D maybe TRBD2 (5 bases). The CDR3 runs to 14 residues. The germline CDR1 and CDR2 sequences are SGHTA and FQGTGA. The CDR3 DNA is TGTGCCATCAGCCCCCGAGGGTTTGCATATACGCAGTATTTT. This translates into CAISPRGFAYTQYF. The full variable domain, with the rest looked up from reference TRBV7-3 and TRBJ2-3, is GAGVSQTPSNKVTEKGKYVELRCDPISGHTALYWYRQSLGQGPEFLIYFQGTGAADDSGLPNDRFFAVRPEGSVSTLKIQRTERGDSAVYLCAISPRGFAYTQYFGPGTRLTVL.

This clone was counted at least ten times. The J gene is TRBJ2-7, the V gene TRBV5-6, with D unresolved. Germline V CDR1 and CDR2: SGHDT, YYEEEE. V lost 1 base to trimming and J lost 1 base, with 3 bases between them. The CDR3 is made up of 12 amino acids. This CDR3 reads CASSLSSYEQYF. The CDR3 DNA sequence: TGTGCCAGCAGCTTGTCTTCCTACGAGCAGTACTTC.

As for this clone: This sequence may be a read error, since a much larger clone differs from it by one base. This specimen includes other DNA sequences encoding the same CDR3. The chain employs TRBV7-9 and TRBJ1-4; D call uncertain. The CDR3 covers 15 residues. Germline V gene data show CDR1 as SEHNR and CDR2 as FQNEAQ (reference sequence). The CDR3 DNA follows: TGTGCCAGCAGCCCAGGAGGGCCCCCGAATGAAAAACTGTTTTTC. Translation: CASSPGGPPNEKLFF. The entire variable domain, with the rest obtained from reference TRBV7-9 and TRBJ1-4, is as follows: DTGVSQNPRHKITKRGQNVTFRCDPISEHNRLYWYRQTLGQGPEFLTYFQNEAQLEKSRLLSDRFSAERPKGSFSTLEIQRTEQGDSAMYLCASSPGGPPNEKLFFGSGTQLSVL.

This clone came up many times. CDR3 protein: CASSRGGAVGSNQPQHF. The CDR3 DNA follows: TGTGCCAGTAGTAGGGGAGGGGCGGTCGGGAGCAATCAGCCCCAGCATTTT. V and J are TRBV19 and TRBJ1-5, with a possible D match to TRBD1 (5 bases). The V end lost 4 bases, the J end lost 1 base, and 17 bases lay between the germline ends. The CDR3 spans 17 residues. From germline, CDR1 is LNHDA and CDR2 SQIVND (reference sequence).

DNA of the CDR3: TGTGCCAGCAGTCCCGCGACAGGGATGAACTATGGCTACACCTTC. Its translation: CASSPATGMNYGYTF. The chain uses TRBV6-2 or TRBV6-3 and TRBJ1-2, with 7 bases aligning to TRBD1. The CDR3 loop spans 15 amino acids. Germline CDR1 is MNHEY and CDR2 is SVGEGT. V shed 5 bases, J shed 2 bases, and the junction held 8 bases outside the gene matches.

This clone was found many times. The V call is TRBV20-1, the J call TRBJ2-1, with D tentatively TRBD1 (5 bases). Germline lookup yields CDR1 DFQATT and CDR2 SNEGSKA (reference sequence). This CDR3 has 13 amino acids. Trimming removed 0 bases from V and 4 bases from J, with 7 bases in between. CDR3 in DNA: TGCAGTGCTAGAGATTCAGGGTACAATGAGCAGTTCTTC. It specifies CSARDSGYNEQFF.

This clone was seen ten or more times. The rearrangement uses TRBV5-5 and TRBJ2-7, with D perhaps given as TRBD1 or TRBD2 (5 bases each). This CDR3 comprises 13 residues. Trimming removed 3 bases from V and 6 bases from J, with 13 bases in between. Germline-derived CDR1 and CDR2 are SGHKS and YYEKEE (reference sequence). In nucleotides, the CDR3 is TGTGCCAGCAGCTCAGTCTCAGGGACCGAGCAGTACTTC. Encoded protein: CASSSVSGTEQYF.

The chain has TRBV6-1 and TRBJ1-2; D not resolved. CDR3 length: 14 amino acids. V was pared by 7 bases and J by 0 bases, with 12 bases between. Germline loops: CDR1 MNHNS, CDR2 SASEGT. The CDR3: CASKDRSTNYGYTF. The CDR3, as DNA: TGTGCCAGCAAAGACCGGAGTACTAACTATGGCTACACCTTC.

The sample holds a few counts of this clone. J is TRBJ2-2 and V is TRBV6-1; 9 nucleotides align to TRBD1. The CDR3 runs to 14 residues. Germline V gene lookup returns CDR1 MNHNS and CDR2 SASEGT. The ends lost 6 bases at V and 4 bases at J; junction bases unmatched: 3. CDR3 in amino acids: CASRTDRGTGELFF. As DNA, the CDR3 is TGTGCCAGCAGGACGGACAGGGGCACCGGGGAGCTGTTTTTT.

This clone has a count of ten or more. This rearrangement joins TRBV19 to TRBJ2-7; no clear D. This CDR3 comprises 13 residues. V was trimmed by 2 bases and J by 2 bases, leaving 7 bases between them. Germline V gene lookup returns CDR1 LNHDA and CDR2 SQIVND (reference sequence). The CDR3 loop is CASSIQLAYEQYF. CDR3 DNA sequence: TGTGCCAGTAGTATACAACTTGCCTACGAGCAGTACTTC.

The chain employs TRBV7-2 and TRBJ1-5; 7 bases agree with TRBD1. Germline V gives CDR1 SGHTA, CDR2 FQGNSA. This CDR3 comprises 15 residues. V gave up 0 bases and J gave up 1 base; unmatched junction bases: 0. CDR3 sequence: CASSLAGQSNQPQHF. CDR3 DNA: TGTGCCAGCAGCTTAGCGGGACAGAGCAATCAGCCCCAGCATTTT.

This clone is medium-sized by share. This rearrangement joins TRBV19 to TRBJ2-5, with 7 bases fitting TRBD2. Trimming at V came to 6 bases and at J to 2 bases, leaving 9 bases not matched to a gene. Germline assignment: CDR1 LNHDA and CDR2 SQIVND (reference sequence). The CDR3 length is 15 residues. As DNA, the CDR3 is TGTGCCAGTAGCGCGGCCAGCGGGGCACAAGAGACCCAGTACTTC. This encodes CASSAASGAQETQYF.